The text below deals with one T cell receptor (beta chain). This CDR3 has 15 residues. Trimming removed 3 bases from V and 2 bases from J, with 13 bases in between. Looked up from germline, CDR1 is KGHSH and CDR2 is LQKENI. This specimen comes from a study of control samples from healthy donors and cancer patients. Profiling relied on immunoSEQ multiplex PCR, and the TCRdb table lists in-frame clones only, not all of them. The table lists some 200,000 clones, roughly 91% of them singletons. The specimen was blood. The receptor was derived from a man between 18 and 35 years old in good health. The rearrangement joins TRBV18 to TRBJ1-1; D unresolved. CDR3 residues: CASSPRTVINTEAFF. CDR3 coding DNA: TGTGCCAGCTCACCTAGGACCGTGATCAACACTGAAGCTTTCTTT.